Detailed here is one T cell receptor (beta chain). Its binding antigen is unknown. No much larger clonotype is one base removed from it; base qualities were not supplied. Trimming costs V 6 bases and J 8 bases, and their ends lie 22 bases apart. The CDR3 goes from the cysteine to the phenylalanine over 16 residues. Just the 48-base CDR3 DNA is kept, in frame starting at base 1. CDR1 and CDR2, per the germline V gene, are SGHAT and FQNNGV. TCRbeta CDR3 regions were amplified from genomic DNA by means of the immunoSEQ Assay, a bias-controlled multiplex PCR. The published analysis was carried out like this. Within the assay, amplification of reference gene primers was used to estimate how many nucleated cells each sample contained. Sequence reads were collapsed and filtered to measure the absolute abundance of every unique TCRbeta CDR3 rearrangement. For each sample, productive Simpson clonality was calculated by taking the square root of Simpson's diversity index across productive rearrangements. TCRdb provides this immuneACCESS table in a form limited to in-frame rearrangements. Some clones are lacking; in checked studies, under half of them reflect an unresolved V gene, and why the rest are absent is not known. That table supplies the V and J calls and clone size; D and trimming were determined from the DNA. The sample table shows roughly 80,000 clones, and roughly 87% are seen once. 4.5% to 6% of the sample is held by the ten biggest clonotypes.

This record belongs to a study of blood T cell repertoires in COVID-19 (dated by TCRdb to about 2020). As for the study more broadly: Samples from collaborators originated in the United States, Italy and Spain and spanned both the acute and convalescent phases of COVID-19. Subjects who had been exposed to COVID-19, were actively infected with it, or had recovered from it provided the deeply sampled blood TCRbeta repertoires that made up the dataset. Where available, HLA class I and class II types were taken from metadata supplied by the sample provider and were not determined by assay-based typing. The material from the prospective study consisted of cDNA or gDNA derived from T cells, B-cell-depleted T cells, or PBMCs. A de-identified subject ID, COVID-19 status, age in years and sex were almost always included in the sample metadata. Samples came from the ongoing ImmuneRACE study (first 160 participants) plus 1,254 subjects from 6 global collaborators. A freely available public database, intended as a resource for researchers studying the immune response to SARS-CoV-2, is where the repertoires were released.

Whole blood was collected in K2EDTA tubes by collaborating institutions according to the institutions' own protocols. For TCRbeta analysis, collaborator samples were shipped as frozen whole blood, as isolated PBMCs, or as DNA extracted from either sample type. The full study reports these points: The quantity of clinical and demographic metadata differed by source and by participant and was supplied without curation.

The sample consisted of peripheral blood. The receptor was isolated from an elderly woman with active or convalescent COVID-19. The sequence is built from TRBV11-2 and TRBJ1-4, with an unclear D gene assignment. The CDR3 here reads CASSSLFTGGLEKLFF. Here is the DNA: TGTGCCAGCAGTTCGCTCTTCACGGGTGGATTGGAAAAACTGTTTTTT.